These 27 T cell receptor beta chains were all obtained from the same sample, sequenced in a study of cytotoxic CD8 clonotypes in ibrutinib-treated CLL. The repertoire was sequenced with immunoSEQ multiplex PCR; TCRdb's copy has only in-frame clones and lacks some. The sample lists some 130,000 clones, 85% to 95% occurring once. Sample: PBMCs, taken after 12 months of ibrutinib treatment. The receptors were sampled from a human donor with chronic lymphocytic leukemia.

The CDR3 is CASSQETGLLETQYF. Here the CDR3 DNA reads TGTGCCAGCAGCCAAGAAACCGGATTGTTGGAGACCCAGTACTTC. V usage is TRBV4-2 and J usage is TRBJ2-5, with D hard to call. This CDR3 is 15 amino acids long. V was pared by 0 bases and J by 5 bases, with 13 bases between. The germline V gene has CDR1 LGHNA and CDR2 YNFKEQ.

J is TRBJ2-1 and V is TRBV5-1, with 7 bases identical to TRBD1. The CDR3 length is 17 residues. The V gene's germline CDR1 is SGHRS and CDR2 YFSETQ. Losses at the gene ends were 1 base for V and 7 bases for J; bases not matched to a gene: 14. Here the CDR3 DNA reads TGCGCCAGCAGCTTGTTGTTTTCCCGGACAGGTAGAAATGAGCAGTTCTTC. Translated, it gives CASSLLFSRTGRNEQFF.

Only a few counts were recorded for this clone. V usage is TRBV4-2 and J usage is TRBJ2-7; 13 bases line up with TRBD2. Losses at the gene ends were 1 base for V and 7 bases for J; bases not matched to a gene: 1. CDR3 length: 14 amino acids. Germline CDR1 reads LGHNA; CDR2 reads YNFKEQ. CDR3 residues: CASSQGLAGGEQYF. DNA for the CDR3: TGTGCCAGCAGCCAAGGACTAGCGGGAGGAGAGCAGTACTTC.

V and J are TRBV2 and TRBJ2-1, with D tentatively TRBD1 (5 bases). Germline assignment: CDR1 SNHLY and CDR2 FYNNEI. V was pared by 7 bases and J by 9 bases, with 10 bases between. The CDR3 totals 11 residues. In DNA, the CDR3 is TGTGCCAGCATAGAACAGGTTGAGCAGTTCTTC. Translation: CASIEQVEQFF.

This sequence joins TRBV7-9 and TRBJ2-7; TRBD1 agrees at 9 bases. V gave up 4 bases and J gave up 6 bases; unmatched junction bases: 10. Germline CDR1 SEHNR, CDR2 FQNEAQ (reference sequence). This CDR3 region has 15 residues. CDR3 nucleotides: TGTGCCAGCAGCTCCTCCGGGACAGGGAGAAGCGAGCAGTACTTC. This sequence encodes CASSSSGTGRSEQYF.

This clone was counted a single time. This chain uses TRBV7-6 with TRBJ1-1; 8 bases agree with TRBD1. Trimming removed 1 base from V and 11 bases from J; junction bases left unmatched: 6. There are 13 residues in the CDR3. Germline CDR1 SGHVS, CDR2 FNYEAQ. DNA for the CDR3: TGTGCCAGCAGCTTAGGGACAGGGCGCGGGGCTTTCTTT. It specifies CASSLGTGRGAFF.

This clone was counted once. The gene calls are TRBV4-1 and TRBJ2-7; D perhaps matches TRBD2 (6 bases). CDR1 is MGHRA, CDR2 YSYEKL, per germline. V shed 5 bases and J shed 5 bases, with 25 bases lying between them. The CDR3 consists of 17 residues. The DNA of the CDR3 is TGCGCCAGCAGCAACCTTGCGGGACTCCAAAAGGTGGACGAGCAGTACTTC. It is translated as CASSNLAGLQKVDEQYF.

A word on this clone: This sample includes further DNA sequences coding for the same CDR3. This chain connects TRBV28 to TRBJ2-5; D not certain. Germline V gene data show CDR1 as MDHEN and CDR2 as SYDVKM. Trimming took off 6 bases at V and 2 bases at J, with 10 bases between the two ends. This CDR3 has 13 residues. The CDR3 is CASSSGQQETQYF. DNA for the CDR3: TGTGCCAGCAGCTCGGGCCAGCAAGAGACCCAGTACTTC.

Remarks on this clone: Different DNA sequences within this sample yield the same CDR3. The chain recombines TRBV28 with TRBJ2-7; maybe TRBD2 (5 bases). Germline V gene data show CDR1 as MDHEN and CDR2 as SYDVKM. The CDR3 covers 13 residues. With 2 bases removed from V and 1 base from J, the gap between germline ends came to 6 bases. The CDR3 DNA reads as TGTGCCAGCAGTTTACCGGGATCCTACGAGCAGTACTTC. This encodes CASSLPGSYEQYF.

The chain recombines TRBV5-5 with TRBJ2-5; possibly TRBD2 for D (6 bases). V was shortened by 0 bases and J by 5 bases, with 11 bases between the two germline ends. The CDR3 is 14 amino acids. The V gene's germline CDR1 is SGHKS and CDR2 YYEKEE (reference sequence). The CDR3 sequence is CASSLAGEVETQYF. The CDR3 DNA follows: TGTGCCAGCAGCTTGGCGGGGGAGGTGGAGACCCAGTACTTC.

This chain's CDR3 is CASRERGGEEQYF. The CDR3 DNA reads as TGTGCCAGCAGAGAAAGAGGAGGAGAAGAGCAGTACTTC. V is TRBV27 and J is TRBJ2-7, with D possibly being TRBD2 (5 bases). Trimming took off 6 bases at V and 7 bases at J, with 16 bases between the two ends. Germline CDR1 is MNHEY and CDR2 is SMNVEV (reference sequence). This CDR3 comprises 13 residues.

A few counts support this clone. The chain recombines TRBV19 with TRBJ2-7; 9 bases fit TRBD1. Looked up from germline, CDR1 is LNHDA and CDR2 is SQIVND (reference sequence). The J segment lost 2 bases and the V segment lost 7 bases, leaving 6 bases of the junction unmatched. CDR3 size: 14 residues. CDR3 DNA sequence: TGTGCCAGTATCCAGGGACAGGGCCCCTACGAGCAGTACTTC. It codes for CASIQGQGPYEQYF.

The CDR3 nucleotides are TGTGCCAGCAGTCCATCCCCTCGGGGGGGCGCGGGACGCAGGGAGACCCAGTACTTC. Protein product: CASSPSPRGGAGRRETQYF. The V call is TRBV28, the J call TRBJ2-5, with 8 bases matching TRBD2. The V and J ends lost 5 bases and 5 bases, in that order; junction bases with no gene match: 22. This CDR3 is built from 19 residues. Germline V gene sequence: CDR1 MDHEN, CDR2 SYDVKM.

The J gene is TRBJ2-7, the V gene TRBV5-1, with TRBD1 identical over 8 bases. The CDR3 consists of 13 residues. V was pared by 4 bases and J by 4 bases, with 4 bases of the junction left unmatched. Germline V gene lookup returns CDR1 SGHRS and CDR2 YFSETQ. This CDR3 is CASSIGTGYEQYF. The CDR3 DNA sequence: TGCGCCAGCAGCATTGGGACAGGTTACGAGCAGTACTTC.

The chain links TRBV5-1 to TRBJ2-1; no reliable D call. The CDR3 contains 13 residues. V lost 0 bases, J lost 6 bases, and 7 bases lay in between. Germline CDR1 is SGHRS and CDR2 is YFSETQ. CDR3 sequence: CASSLVSVNEQFF. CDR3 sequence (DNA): TGCGCCAGCAGCTTGGTTTCAGTCAATGAGCAGTTCTTC.

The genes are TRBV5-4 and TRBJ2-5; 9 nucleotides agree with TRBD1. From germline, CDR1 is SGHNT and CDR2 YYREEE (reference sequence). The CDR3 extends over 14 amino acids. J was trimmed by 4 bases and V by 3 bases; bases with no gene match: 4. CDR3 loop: CASSSGTGSETQYF. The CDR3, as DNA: TGTGCCAGCAGCTCCGGGACAGGGTCAGAGACCCAGTACTTC.

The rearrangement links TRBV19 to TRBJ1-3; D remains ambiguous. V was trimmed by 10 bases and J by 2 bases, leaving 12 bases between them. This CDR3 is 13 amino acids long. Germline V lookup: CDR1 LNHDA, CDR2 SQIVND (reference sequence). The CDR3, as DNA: TGTGCCACGAAAAGAGAGCCTGGAAACACCATATATTTT. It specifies CATKREPGNTIYF.

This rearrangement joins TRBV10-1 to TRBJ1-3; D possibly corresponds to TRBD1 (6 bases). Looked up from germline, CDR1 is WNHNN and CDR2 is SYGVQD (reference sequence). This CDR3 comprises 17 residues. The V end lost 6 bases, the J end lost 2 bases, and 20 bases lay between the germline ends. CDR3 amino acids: CASRGKDSPFPGNTIYF. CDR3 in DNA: TGCGCCAGCAGAGGCAAGGACAGTCCCTTTCCTGGAAACACCATATATTTT.

CDR3 coding DNA: TGTGCCAGCAGTCCCTTGGGGGGCCGGGGAGAGACCCAGTACTTC. Its translation: CASSPLGGRGETQYF. The chain joins TRBV28 to TRBJ2-5; D possibly uses TRBD1 or TRBD2 (6 bases each). This CDR3 has 15 residues. V was trimmed by 5 bases and J by 4 bases, leaving 17 bases between them. CDR1 and CDR2 from the germline V gene are MDHEN and SYDVKM.

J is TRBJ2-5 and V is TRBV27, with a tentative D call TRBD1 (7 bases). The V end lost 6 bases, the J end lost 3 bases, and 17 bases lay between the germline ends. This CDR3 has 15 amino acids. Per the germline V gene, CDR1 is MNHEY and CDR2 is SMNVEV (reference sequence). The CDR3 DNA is TGTGCCAGCAGCCTTTGGGCGGGACAGAAAGAGACCCAGTACTTC. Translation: CASSLWAGQKETQYF.

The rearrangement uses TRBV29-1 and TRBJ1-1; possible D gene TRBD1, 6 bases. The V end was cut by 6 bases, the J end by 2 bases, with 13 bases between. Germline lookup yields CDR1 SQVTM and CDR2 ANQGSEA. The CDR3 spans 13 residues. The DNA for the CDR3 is TGCAGCGTCGTGGGGGCTAAAAACACTGAAGCTTTCTTT. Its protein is CSVVGAKNTEAFF.

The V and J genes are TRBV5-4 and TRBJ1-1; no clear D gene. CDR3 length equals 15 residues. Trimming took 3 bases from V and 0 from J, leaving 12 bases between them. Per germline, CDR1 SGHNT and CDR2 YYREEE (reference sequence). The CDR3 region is CASSSPQPLNTEAFF. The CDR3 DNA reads TGTGCCAGCAGCTCACCCCAGCCTTTGAACACTGAAGCTTTCTTT.

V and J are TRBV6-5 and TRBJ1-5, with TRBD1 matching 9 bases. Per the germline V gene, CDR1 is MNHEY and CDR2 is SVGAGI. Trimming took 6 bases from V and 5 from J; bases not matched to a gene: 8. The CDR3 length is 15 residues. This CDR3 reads CASSSGQGLHQPQHF. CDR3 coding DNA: TGTGCCAGCAGCTCAGGACAGGGGCTCCATCAGCCCCAGCATTTT.

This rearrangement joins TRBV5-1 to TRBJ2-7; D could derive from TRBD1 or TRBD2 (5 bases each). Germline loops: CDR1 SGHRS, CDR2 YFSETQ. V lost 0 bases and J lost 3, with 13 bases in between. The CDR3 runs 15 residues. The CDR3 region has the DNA TGCGCCAGCAGCTTGGAGGGACGGGGTGGCTACGAGCAGTACTTC. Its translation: CASSLEGRGGYEQYF.

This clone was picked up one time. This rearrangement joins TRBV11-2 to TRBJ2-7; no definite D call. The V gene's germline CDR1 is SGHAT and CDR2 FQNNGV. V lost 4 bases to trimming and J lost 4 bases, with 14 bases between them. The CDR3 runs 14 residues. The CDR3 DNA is TGTGCCAGCAGCTCCTCCCTCGGGTCGTACGAGCAGTACTTC. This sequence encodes CASSSSLGSYEQYF.

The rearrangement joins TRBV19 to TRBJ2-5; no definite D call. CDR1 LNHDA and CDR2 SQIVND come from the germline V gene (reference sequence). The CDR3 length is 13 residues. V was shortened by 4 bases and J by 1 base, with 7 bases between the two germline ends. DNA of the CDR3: TGTGCCAGTAGTAAGTCGGTCCAAGAGACCCAGTACTTC. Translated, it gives CASSKSVQETQYF. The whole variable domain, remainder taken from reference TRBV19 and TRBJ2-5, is DGGITQSPKYLFRKEGQNVTLSCEQNLNHDAMYWYRQDPGQGLRLIYYSQIVNDFQKGDIAEGYSVSREKKESFPLTVTSAQKNPTAFYLCASSKSVQETQYFGPGTRLLVL.

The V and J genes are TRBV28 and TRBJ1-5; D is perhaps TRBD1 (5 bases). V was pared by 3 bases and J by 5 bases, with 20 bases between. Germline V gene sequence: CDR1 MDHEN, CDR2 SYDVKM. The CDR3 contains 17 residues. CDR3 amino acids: CASSFHRQGPFHQPQHF. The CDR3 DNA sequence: TGTGCCAGCAGTTTTCATAGGCAGGGACCTTTTCATCAGCCCCAGCATTTT.